Each of the 10 T cell receptor beta chains below was sequenced from the same sample in a study of cytomegalovirus exposure and HLA in healthy donors. The PCR had 60 Vbeta and 13 Jbeta primers. Here immunoSEQ multiplex PCR was the method, and the copy in TCRdb shows in-frame clones only, minus some. The sample has under 200,000 clones, approximately 72% seen once; the top ten hold 2.5%. Sequencing was carried out using PBMCs. The source is a female donor in good health and CMV-seronegative.

J is TRBJ2-3 and V is TRBV9; tentative D call: TRBD2 (5 bases). The V gene lost 0 bases and the J gene lost 7 bases, with 12 bases spanning the gap. CDR1 and CDR2 from the germline V gene are SGDLS and YYNGEE. The CDR3 contains 14 residues. CDR3: CASSVGYGIYTQYF. In DNA form, the CDR3 reads TGTGCCAGCAGCGTAGGTTACGGGATATATACGCAGTATTTT.

The chain links TRBV7-9 to TRBJ2-7; a possible D gene is TRBD1 (5 bases). This CDR3 contains 15 residues. CDR1 SEHNR and CDR2 FQNEAQ come from the germline V gene (reference sequence). V dropped 1 base and J dropped 4 bases, with 14 bases sitting between them. The CDR3 coding sequence is TGTGCCAGCAGCTTAGTTAGGGGCAGCGCATACGAGCAGTACTTC. Amino acids: CASSLVRGSAYEQYF.

The chain couples TRBV7-9 to TRBJ1-4; a weak D match, TRBD1 (5 bases). Germline V gene data show CDR1 as SEHNR and CDR2 as FQNEAQ (reference sequence). The CDR3 spans 14 residues. V was pared by 1 base and J by 5 bases, with 8 bases between. The DNA of the CDR3 is TGTGCCAGCAGCTTAGGGCAGGGAAATGAAAAACTGTTTTTT. Translated: CASSLGQGNEKLFF.

The chain joins TRBV11-3 to TRBJ2-2; possibly TRBD2 for D (6 bases). The CDR3 loop spans 15 amino acids. V gave up 7 bases and J gave up 6 bases, with 18 bases separating them. Germline V gene lookup returns CDR1 SGHNT and CDR2 YENEEA. The CDR3 DNA is TGTGCCAGCACGTCATCTCCGGGAGAGGCCGGGGAGCTGTTTTTT. This encodes CASTSSPGEAGELFF.

This clone occurred a few times. The chain carries TRBV7-3 and TRBJ2-1, with 9 positions matching TRBD1. J lost 0 bases, V lost 4 bases, and 7 bases had no gene match. This CDR3 has 17 amino acids. Germline V lookup: CDR1 SGHTA, CDR2 FQGTGA. CDR3 amino acids: CASSSLDRGSSYNEQFF. CDR3 coding DNA: TGTGCCAGCAGCTCACTAGACAGGGGGAGCTCCTACAATGAGCAGTTCTTC.

CDR3 coding DNA: TGCGCCAGCAGCCAAGATCGGGCAGGGGATTTCCCTGAAGCTTTCTTT. Protein product: CASSQDRAGDFPEAFF. The rearrangement links TRBV4-3 to TRBJ1-1; D perhaps matches TRBD1 (6 bases). Between the trimmed V and J ends, which lost 0 bases and 6 bases, there was a span of 17 bases. This CDR3 has 16 amino acids. Germline V lookup: CDR1 LGHNA, CDR2 YSLEER.

The CDR3 DNA is TGCGCCAGCAGCCGGCGGGAGGGAAACACTGAAGCTTTCTTT. As protein: CASSRREGNTEAFF. This chain uses TRBV5-1 with TRBJ1-1; D remains unclear. V lost 4 bases and J lost 2, with 12 bases in between. Germline V gene sequence: CDR1 SGHRS, CDR2 YFSETQ. The CDR3 loop spans 14 amino acids.

The gene calls are TRBV5-1 and TRBJ2-7, with a tentative D call TRBD1 (6 bases). The germline V gene encodes CDR1 SGHRS and CDR2 YFSETQ. CDR3 length: 14 amino acids. V lost 1 base to trimming and J lost 1 base, with 9 bases between them. CDR3 sequence: CASSLLQGSYEQYF. CDR3 nucleotide sequence: TGCGCCAGCAGCTTGCTTCAGGGGTCCTACGAGCAGTACTTC.

In this sample, this clone turned up once. The V gene is TRBV7-2, the J gene TRBJ2-5; the match to TRBD2 covers 12 bases. Matching the DNA end better, TRBJ2-7 makes the J call doubtful. This CDR3 spans 16 amino acids. Germline V gene sequence: CDR1 SGHTA, CDR2 FQGNSA. The chain's CDR3 is CASSLRLAGETYEQYF. The CDR3 DNA sequence: TGTGCCAGCAGCCTTAGACTAGCGGGGGAGACCTACGAGCAGTACTTC.

This rearrangement joins TRBV19 to TRBJ1-2, with TRBD1 matching 7 bases. Trimming at V came to 2 bases and at J to 4 bases, leaving 7 bases not matched to a gene. The CDR3 consists of 15 residues. Germline CDR1 reads LNHDA; CDR2 reads SQIVND (reference sequence). The CDR3 loop is CASSISAGGTYGYTF. The CDR3 DNA reads TGTGCCAGTAGTATATCCGCAGGGGGGACCTATGGCTACACCTTC. Together with reference TRBV19 and TRBJ1-2, the CDR3 gives the full variable domain: DGGITQSPKYLFRKEGQNVTLSCEQNLNHDAMYWYRQDPGQGLRLIYYSQIVNDFQKGDIAEGYSVSREKKESFPLTVTSAQKNPTAFYLCASSISAGGTYGYTFGSGTRLTVV.